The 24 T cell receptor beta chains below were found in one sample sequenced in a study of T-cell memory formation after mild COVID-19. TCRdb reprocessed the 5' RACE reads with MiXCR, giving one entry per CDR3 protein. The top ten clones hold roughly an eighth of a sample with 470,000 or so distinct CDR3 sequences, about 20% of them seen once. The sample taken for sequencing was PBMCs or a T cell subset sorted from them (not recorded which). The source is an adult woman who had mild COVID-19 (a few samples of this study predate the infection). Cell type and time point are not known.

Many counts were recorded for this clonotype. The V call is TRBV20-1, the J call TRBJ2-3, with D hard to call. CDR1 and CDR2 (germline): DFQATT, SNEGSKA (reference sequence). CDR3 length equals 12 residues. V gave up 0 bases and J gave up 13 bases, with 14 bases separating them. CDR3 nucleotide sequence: TGCAGTGCTAGAGATCAAACTCGAGGAGAGTATTTT. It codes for CSARDQTRGEYF.

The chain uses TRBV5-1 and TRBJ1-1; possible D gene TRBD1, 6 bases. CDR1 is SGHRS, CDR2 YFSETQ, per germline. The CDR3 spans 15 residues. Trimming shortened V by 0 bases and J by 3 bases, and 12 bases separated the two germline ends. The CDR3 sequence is CASSLAGGSDTEAFF. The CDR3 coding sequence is TGCGCCAGCAGCTTGGCTGGGGGCTCGGACACTGAAGCTTTCTTT. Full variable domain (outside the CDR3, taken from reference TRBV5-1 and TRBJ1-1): KAGVTQTPRYLIKTRGQQVTLSCSPISGHRSVSWYQQTPGQGLQFLFEYFSETQRNKGNFPGRFSGRQFSNSRSEMNVSTLELGDSALYLCASSLAGGSDTEAFFGQGTRLTVV.

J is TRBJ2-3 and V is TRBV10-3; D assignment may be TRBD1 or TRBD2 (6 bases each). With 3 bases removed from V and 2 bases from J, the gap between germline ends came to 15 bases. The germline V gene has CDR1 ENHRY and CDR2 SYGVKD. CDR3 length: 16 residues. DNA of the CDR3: TGTGCCATCAGTGAAGTAGGGGGGTCACTCACAGATACGCAGTATTTT. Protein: CAISEVGGSLTDTQYF.

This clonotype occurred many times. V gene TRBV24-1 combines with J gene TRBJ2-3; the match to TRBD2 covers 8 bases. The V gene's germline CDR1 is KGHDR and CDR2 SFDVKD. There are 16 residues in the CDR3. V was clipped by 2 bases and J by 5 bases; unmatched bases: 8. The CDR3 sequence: CATSDSSAGVRDTQYF. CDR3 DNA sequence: TGTGCCACCAGTGATTCATCAGCGGGAGTGAGAGATACGCAGTATTTT.

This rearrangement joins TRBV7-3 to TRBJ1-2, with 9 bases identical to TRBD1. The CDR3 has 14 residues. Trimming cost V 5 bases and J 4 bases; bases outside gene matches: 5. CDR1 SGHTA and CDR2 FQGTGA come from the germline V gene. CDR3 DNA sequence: TGTGCCAGCAGCCCTATGGACAGGGGCTATGGCTACACCTTC. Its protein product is CASSPMDRGYGYTF.

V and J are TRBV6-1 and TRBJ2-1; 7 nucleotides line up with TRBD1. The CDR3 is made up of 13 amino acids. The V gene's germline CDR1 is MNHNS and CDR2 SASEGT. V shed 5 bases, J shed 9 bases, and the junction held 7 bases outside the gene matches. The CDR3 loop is CASSITGVGEQFF. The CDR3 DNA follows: TGTGCCAGCAGTATAACAGGGGTCGGTGAGCAGTTCTTC.

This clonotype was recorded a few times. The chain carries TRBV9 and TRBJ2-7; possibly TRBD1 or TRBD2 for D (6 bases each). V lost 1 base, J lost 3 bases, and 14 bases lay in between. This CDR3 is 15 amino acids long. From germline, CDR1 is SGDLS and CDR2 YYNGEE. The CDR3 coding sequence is TGTGCCAGCAGCGTATTTGGGGGGCCCTACTACGAGCAGTACTTC. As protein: CASSVFGGPYYEQYF.

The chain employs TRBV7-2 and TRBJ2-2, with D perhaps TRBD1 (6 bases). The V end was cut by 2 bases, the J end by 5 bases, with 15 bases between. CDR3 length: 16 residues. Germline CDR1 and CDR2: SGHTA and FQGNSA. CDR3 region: CASSLSGWGQTGELFF. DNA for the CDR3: TGTGCCAGCAGCTTAAGTGGGTGGGGGCAAACCGGGGAGCTGTTTTTT.

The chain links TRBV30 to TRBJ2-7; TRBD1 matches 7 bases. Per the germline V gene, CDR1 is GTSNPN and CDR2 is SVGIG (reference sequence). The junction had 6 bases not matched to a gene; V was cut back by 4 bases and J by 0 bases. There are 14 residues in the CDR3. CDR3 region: CAWNPTGSSYEQYF. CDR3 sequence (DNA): TGTGCCTGGAACCCGACAGGGAGCTCCTACGAGCAGTACTTC.

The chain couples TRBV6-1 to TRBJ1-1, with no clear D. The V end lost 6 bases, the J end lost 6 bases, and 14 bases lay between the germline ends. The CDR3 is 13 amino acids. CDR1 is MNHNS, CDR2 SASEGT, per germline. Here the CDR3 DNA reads TGTGCCAGCAGAGCGGGGTTGACCCCTGAAGCTTTCTTT. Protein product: CASRAGLTPEAFF.

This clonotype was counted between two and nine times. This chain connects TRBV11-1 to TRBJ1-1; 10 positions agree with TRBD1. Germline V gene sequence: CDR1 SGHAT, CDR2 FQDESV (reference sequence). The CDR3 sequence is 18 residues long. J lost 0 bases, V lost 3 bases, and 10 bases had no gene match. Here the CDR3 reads CASSFPPDRGQMNTEAFF. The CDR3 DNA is TGTGCCAGCAGCTTTCCCCCCGACAGGGGGCAAATGAACACTGAAGCTTTCTTT.

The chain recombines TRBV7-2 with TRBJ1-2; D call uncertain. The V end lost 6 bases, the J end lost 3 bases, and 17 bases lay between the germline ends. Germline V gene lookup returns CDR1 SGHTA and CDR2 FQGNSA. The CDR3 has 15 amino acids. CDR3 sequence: CASRRPHLGDYGYTF. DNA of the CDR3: TGTGCCAGCAGACGGCCCCACCTCGGGGACTATGGCTACACCTTC.

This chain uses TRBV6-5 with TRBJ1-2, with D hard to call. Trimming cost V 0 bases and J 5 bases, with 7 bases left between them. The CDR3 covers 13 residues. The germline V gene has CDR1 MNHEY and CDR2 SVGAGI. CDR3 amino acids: CASSYSMGYGYTF. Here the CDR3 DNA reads TGTGCCAGCAGTTACTCGATGGGTTATGGCTACACCTTC.

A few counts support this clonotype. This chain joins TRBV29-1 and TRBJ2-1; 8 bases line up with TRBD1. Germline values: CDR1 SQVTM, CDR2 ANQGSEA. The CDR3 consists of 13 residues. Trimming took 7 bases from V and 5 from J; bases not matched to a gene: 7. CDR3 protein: CSGGQGVDNEQFF. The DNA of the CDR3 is TGCAGCGGCGGACAGGGAGTTGACAATGAGCAGTTCTTC.

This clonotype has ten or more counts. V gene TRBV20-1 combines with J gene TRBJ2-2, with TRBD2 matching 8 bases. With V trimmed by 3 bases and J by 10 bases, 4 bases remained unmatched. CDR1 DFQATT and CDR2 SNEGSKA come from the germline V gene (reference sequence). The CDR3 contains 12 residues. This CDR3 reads CSARDGGVELFF. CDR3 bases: TGCAGTGCTAGGGACGGGGGGGTGGAGCTGTTTTTT.

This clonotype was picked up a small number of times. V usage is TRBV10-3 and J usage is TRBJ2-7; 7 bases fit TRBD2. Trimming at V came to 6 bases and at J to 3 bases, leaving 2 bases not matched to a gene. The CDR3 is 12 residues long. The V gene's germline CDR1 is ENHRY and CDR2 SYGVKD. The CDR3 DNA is TGTGCCATCAGCAGGGACTACTACGAGCAGTACTTC. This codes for CAISRDYYEQYF.

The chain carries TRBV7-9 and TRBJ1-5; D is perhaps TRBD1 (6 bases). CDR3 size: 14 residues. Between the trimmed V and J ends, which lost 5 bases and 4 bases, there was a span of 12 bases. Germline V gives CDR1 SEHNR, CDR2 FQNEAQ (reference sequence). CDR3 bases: TGTGCCAGCAGCACAGGGTTTAGAAATCAGCCCCAGCATTTT. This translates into CASSTGFRNQPQHF. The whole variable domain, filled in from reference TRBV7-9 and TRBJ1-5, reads DTGVSQNPRHKITKRGQNVTFRCDPISEHNRLYWYRQTLGQGPEFLTYFQNEAQLEKSRLLSDRFSAERPKGSFSTLEIQRTEQGDSAMYLCASSTGFRNQPQHFGDGTRLSIL.

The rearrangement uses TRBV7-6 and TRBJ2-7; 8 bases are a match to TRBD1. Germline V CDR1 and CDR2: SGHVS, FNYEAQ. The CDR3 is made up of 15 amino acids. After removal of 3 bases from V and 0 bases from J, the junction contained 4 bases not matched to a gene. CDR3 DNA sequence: TGTGCCAGCAGCTTGGGGGGACAGGACTCCTACGAGCAGTACTTC. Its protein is CASSLGGQDSYEQYF.

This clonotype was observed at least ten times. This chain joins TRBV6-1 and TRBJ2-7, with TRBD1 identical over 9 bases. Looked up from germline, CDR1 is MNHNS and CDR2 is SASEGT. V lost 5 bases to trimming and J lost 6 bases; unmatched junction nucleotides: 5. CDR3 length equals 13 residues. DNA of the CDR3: TGTGCCAGCAGTTGGACAGGGGTAGGCGAGCAGTACTTC. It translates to CASSWTGVGEQYF.

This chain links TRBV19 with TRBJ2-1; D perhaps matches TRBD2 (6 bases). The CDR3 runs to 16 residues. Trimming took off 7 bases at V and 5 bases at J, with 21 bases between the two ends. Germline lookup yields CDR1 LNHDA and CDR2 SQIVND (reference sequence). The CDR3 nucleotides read TGTGCCAGTATCCGGAGCGTAGGGAGGACCGACAATGAGCAGTTCTTC. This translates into CASIRSVGRTDNEQFF.

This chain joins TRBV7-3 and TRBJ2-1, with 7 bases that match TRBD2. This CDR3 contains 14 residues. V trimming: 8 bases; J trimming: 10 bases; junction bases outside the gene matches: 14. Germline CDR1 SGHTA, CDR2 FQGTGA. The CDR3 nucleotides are TGTGCCAGCTCCTCTGGCAGCGGGGAGGGGGAGCAGTTCTTC. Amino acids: CASSSGSGEGEQFF.

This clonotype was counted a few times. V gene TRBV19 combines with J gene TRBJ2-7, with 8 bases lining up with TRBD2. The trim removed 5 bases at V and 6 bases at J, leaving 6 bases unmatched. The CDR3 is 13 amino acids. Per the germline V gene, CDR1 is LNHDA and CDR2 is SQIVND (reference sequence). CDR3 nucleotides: TGTGCCAGTAGTCACCAGCGGGAGTCCGAGCAGTACTTC. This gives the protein CASSHQRESEQYF.

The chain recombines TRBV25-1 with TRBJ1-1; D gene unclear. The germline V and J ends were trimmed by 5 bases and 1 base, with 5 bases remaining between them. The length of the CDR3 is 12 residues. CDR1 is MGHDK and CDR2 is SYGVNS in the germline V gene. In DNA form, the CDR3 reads TGTGCCAGCAGTCATCAGAACACTGAAGCTTTCTTT. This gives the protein CASSHQNTEAFF.

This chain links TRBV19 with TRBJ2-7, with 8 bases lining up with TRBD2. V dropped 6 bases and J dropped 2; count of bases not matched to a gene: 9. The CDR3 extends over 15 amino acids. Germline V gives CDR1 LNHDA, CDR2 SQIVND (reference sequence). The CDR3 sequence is CASSISGVGTYEQYF. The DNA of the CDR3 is TGTGCCAGTAGCATTAGCGGGGTAGGAACCTACGAGCAGTACTTC.